This TCR beta chain was recorded in a study of T cell repertoires in aging, cancer and after chemotherapy. About the research overall: Six age groups, ranging from 30 or younger to 70 or older, included the donors. Chronic lymphocytic leukemia patients on fludarabine- or bendamustine-based regimens gave paired samples before and after chemotherapy.

Multiplex touch-down PCR with TRB-A/B primers amplified rearranged V-D-J TRB sequences. Each CDR3 protein is one row after TCRdb ran MiXCR on the multiplex PCR reads. The repertoire holds just under 9,500 distinct CDR3 sequences, 23% seen once, with approximately 14% in the top ten. The V gene lost 1 base and the J gene lost 2 bases, with 12 bases spanning the gap. The CDR3 covers 16 residues. Germline CDR1 and CDR2: LNHNV and YYDKDF (reference sequence). This clonotype is classed as medium-sized. Amplification of TCR beta used genomic DNA extracted from peripheral blood. The receptor was derived from a human donor with a blood cancer. The donor label of this sample is uncertain. The J gene is TRBJ2-4, the V gene TRBV15, with D possibly matching TRBD1 (6 bases). Sequenced: blood. CDR3 sequence reads: CATSRAVRGTKNIQYF. The CDR3 region has the DNA TGTGCCACCAGCAGAGCCGTCAGGGGAACCAAAAACATTCAGTACTTC.